One and the same sample provided the 22 T cell receptor beta chains below, sequenced in a study of cytomegalovirus exposure and HLA in healthy donors (dated by TCRdb to about 2017). The protocol used for the library was the immunoSEQ multiplex PCR assay. A mixture of 60 forward primers for TCR Vbeta segments and 13 reverse primers for TCR Jbeta segments was used in the multiplex PCR. TCRdb took over this immuneACCESS table, retaining in-frame rearrangements with V and J assigned. Such tables are incomplete; in checked studies, under half of the missing clones stem from an unresolved V gene, and the remainder is unexplained. Across this sample there are about 250,000 clones, with about 90% seen only once. Together, the top ten hold 1.7% of the sample. The sequenced sample was PBMCs. These TCRs come from a girl aged 2 to 9 in good health and CMV-seronegative.

The chain is built from TRBV5-6 and TRBJ1-6; D perhaps matches TRBD1 (6 bases). The CDR3 runs 15 residues. Germline assignment: CDR1 SGHDT and CDR2 YYEEEE. V lost 2 bases and J lost 6, with 12 bases in between. In nucleotides, the CDR3 is TGTGCCAGCAGCTTCGCGCCAGGGGCTAATTCACCCCTCCACTTT. Its translation: CASSFAPGANSPLHF.

The chain links TRBV19 to TRBJ2-7; perhaps TRBD2 as D (5 bases). Germline assignment: CDR1 LNHDA and CDR2 SQIVND (reference sequence). CDR3 size: 15 residues. With 7 bases removed from V and 5 bases from J, the gap between germline ends came to 21 bases. CDR3 sequence: CASTPPAGGWDEQYF. CDR3 nucleotide sequence: TGTGCCAGTACCCCCCCTGCGGGCGGATGGGACGAGCAGTACTTC.

Concerning this clone: It is likely a read error, because the conserved phenylalanine at the end of the CDR3 is missing. This chain links TRBV4-1 with TRBJ2-7, with 11 bases lining up with TRBD1. The germline V gene encodes CDR1 MGHRA and CDR2 YSYEKL. This CDR3 has 16 amino acids. V lost 1 base and J lost 4; bases outside the gene matches: 6. Written as DNA, the CDR3 is TGCGCCAGCAGCCAAGTCCCCGGGACAGGGGGTTACGAGCAGTACCTC. Protein sequence: CASSQVPGTGGYEQYL.

The CDR3 region is CAWSDQVSEAFF. The DNA for the CDR3 is TGTGCCTGGAGTGATCAGGTATCTGAAGCTTTCTTT. The chain combines TRBV30 with TRBJ1-1; no definite D call. CDR1 is GTSNPN and CDR2 is SVGIG in the germline V gene (reference sequence). The CDR3 is 12 residues long. Trimming took off 1 base at V and 6 bases at J, with 9 bases between the two ends.

This clone was counted once. The CDR3 DNA reads TGTGCCAGCAGTTACTCGGCAGACTCTAATGAAAAACTGTTTTTT. Protein sequence: CASSYSADSNEKLFF. The gene calls are TRBV6-6 and TRBJ1-4; D call uncertain. There are 15 residues in the CDR3. In germline, CDR1 is MNHNY, CDR2 SVGAGI (reference sequence). Trimming removed 0 bases from V and 3 bases from J, with 8 bases in between.

The chain couples TRBV6-1 to TRBJ2-2, with a possible D match to TRBD2 (5 bases). V was pared by 6 bases and J by 1 base, with 9 bases between. This CDR3 is 14 amino acids long. Germline V gives CDR1 MNHNS, CDR2 SASEGT. This chain's CDR3 is CASREAGNTGELFF. The CDR3 DNA reads as TGTGCCAGCAGGGAGGCAGGGAACACCGGGGAGCTGTTTTTT.

This chain joins TRBV10-2 and TRBJ1-4; 10 bases are a match to TRBD1. The CDR3 sequence is 14 residues long. Germline CDR1 is WSHSY and CDR2 is SAAADI. The V gene end was trimmed by 5 bases and the J gene end by 8 bases; junction bases not matched to a gene: 5. CDR3 DNA sequence: TGCGCCAGCAGTACCGGGACAGGGGTAGAAAAACTGTTTTTT. Its translation is CASSTGTGVEKLFF.

V and J are TRBV29-1 and TRBJ1-1; weak D call: TRBD1 (5 bases). This CDR3 contains 15 residues. Deletions cut 1 base from V and 3 bases from J, with 15 bases between. Germline V CDR1 and CDR2: SQVTM, ANQGSEA. CDR3 residues: CSVEVLQARDTEAFF. CDR3 DNA: TGCAGCGTTGAAGTTTTACAGGCAAGGGACACTGAAGCTTTCTTT.

The chain carries TRBV18 and TRBJ1-1; 7 bases agree with TRBD1. In germline, CDR1 is KGHSH, CDR2 LQKENI. J was trimmed by 4 bases and V by 4 bases; bases with no gene match: 9. The length of the CDR3 is 15 residues. This CDR3 reads CASSRDSNTFTEAFF. The CDR3 bases are TGTGCCAGCTCACGGGACAGCAATACTTTCACTGAAGCTTTCTTT.

This rearrangement joins TRBV13 to TRBJ1-1, with unresolved D. There are 11 residues in the CDR3. V lost 6 bases to trimming and J lost 3 bases, with 5 bases between them. The germline V gene encodes CDR1 PRHDT and CDR2 FYEKMQ (reference sequence). The CDR3 nucleotides are TGTGCCAGCAGTCGGGACACTGAAGCTTTCTTT. This encodes CASSRDTEAFF.

This sequence joins TRBV20-1 and TRBJ2-7, with no clear D. Germline CDR1 is DFQATT and CDR2 is SNEGSKA (reference sequence). V was pared by 0 bases and J by 4 bases, with 4 bases between. The CDR3 covers 11 residues. CDR3: CSAREIYEQYF. DNA for the CDR3: TGCAGTGCTAGAGAAATATACGAGCAGTACTTC.

The J gene is TRBJ2-3, the V gene TRBV28; the match to TRBD1 covers 7 bases. The germline CDR1 and CDR2 sequences are MDHEN and SYDVKM. The CDR3 extends over 19 amino acids. The ends lost 4 bases at V and 4 bases at J; junction bases unmatched: 20. CDR3: CASSSFLSLMTGNADTQYF. The CDR3 region has the DNA TGTGCCAGCAGTTCATTTTTATCGCTAATGACAGGGAACGCAGATACGCAGTATTTT.

The gene calls are TRBV9 and TRBJ2-3; 7 bases fit TRBD2. Germline V lookup: CDR1 SGDLS, CDR2 YYNGEE. CDR3 length: 14 amino acids. J gave up 6 bases and V 4 bases, and 8 bases lay outside the gene matches. CDR3 amino acids: CASSPSGTWDTQYF. CDR3 nucleotides: TGTGCCAGCAGCCCTAGCGGAACCTGGGATACGCAGTATTTT.

This chain uses TRBV4-1 with TRBJ2-3; TRBD1 matches at 7 bases. Looked up from germline, CDR1 is MGHRA and CDR2 is YSYEKL. This CDR3 contains 17 residues. With V trimmed by 5 bases and J by 1 base, 12 bases remained unmatched. The CDR3 protein is CASSSAGGWSGTDTQYF. CDR3 nucleotide sequence: TGCGCCAGCAGCTCGGCAGGGGGTTGGAGTGGCACAGATACGCAGTATTTT.

The V gene is TRBV11-2, the J gene TRBJ2-7, with 10 bases identical to TRBD1. Looked up from germline, CDR1 is SGHAT and CDR2 is FQNNGV. J was trimmed by 7 bases and V by 5 bases; bases with no gene match: 11. This CDR3 spans 15 amino acids. In nucleotides, the CDR3 is TGTGCCAGCAGCCAACCGGGACAGGGGTCGGAAGAGCAGTACTTC. Translated: CASSQPGQGSEEQYF.

The chain has TRBV21-1 and TRBJ2-7; TRBD2, as called in the table, went unchecked against the DNA. TRBV21-1 is flagged as a pseudogene. The length of the CDR3 is 16 residues. CDR3 residues: CASSPLRLASFSEQYF. CDR3 bases: TGTGCCAGCAGCCCCCTTCGACTAGCGTCCTTCTCCGAGCAGTACTTC.

The chain uses TRBV10-1 and TRBJ2-3; 8 bases are shared with TRBD1. Trimming at V came to 2 bases and at J to 2 bases, leaving 6 bases not matched to a gene. This CDR3 is 16 amino acids long. Germline CDR1 is WNHNN and CDR2 is SYGVQD (reference sequence). The CDR3 DNA reads as TGCGCCAGCAGTGAGCTTATGGGACAGGACACAGATACGCAGTATTTT. This translates into CASSELMGQDTDTQYF.

The rearrangement uses TRBV11-2 and TRBJ2-1, with 12 positions matching TRBD2. After removal of 0 bases from V and 0 bases from J, the junction contained 6 bases not matched to a gene. The CDR3 runs 19 residues. CDR1 SGHAT and CDR2 FQNNGV come from the germline V gene. CDR3 sequence (DNA): TGTGCCAGCAGCTTAGATGTGACTAGCGGGGGAAGCTCCTACAATGAGCAGTTCTTC. It encodes CASSLDVTSGGSSYNEQFF. Combining the CDR3 with reference TRBV11-2 and TRBJ2-1 gives the whole variable domain EAGVAQSPRYKIIEKRQSVAFWCNPISGHATLYWYQQILGQGPKLLIQFQNNGVVDDSQLPKDRFSAERLKGVDSTLKIQPAKLEDSAVYLCASSLDVTSGGSSYNEQFFGPGTRLTVL.

The chain recombines TRBV5-1 with TRBJ1-2, with D unresolved. The V end was cut by 0 bases, the J end by 8 bases, with 8 bases between. Germline values: CDR1 SGHRS, CDR2 YFSETQ. CDR3 length: 12 amino acids. The CDR3 region has the DNA TGCGCCAGCAGCTTGGGAGGGCAAGGCTACACCTTC. Encoded protein: CASSLGGQGYTF.

V usage is TRBV15 and J usage is TRBJ2-1; possible D gene TRBD2, 5 bases. Germline CDR1 is LNHNV and CDR2 is YYDKDF (reference sequence). The CDR3 consists of 12 residues. V was trimmed by 8 bases and J by 8 bases, leaving 13 bases between them. In nucleotides, the CDR3 is TGTGCCACCCGTACGACCGGGGATGAGCAGTTCTTC. This translates into CATRTTGDEQFF.

The chain employs TRBV6-5 and TRBJ1-1, with D perhaps matching TRBD1 (5 bases). The CDR3 is 15 residues long. The germline V gene has CDR1 MNHEY and CDR2 SVGAGI. V shed 2 bases and J shed 0 bases, with 10 bases lying between them. The CDR3 sequence: CASSYAGRMNTEAFF. For the CDR3, the DNA is TGTGCCAGCAGTTACGCGGGACGGATGAACACTGAAGCTTTCTTT.

This chain uses TRBV4-2 with TRBJ2-7, with D possibly matching TRBD2 (6 bases). The CDR3 runs 17 residues. Trimming removed 0 bases from V and 0 bases from J, with 15 bases in between. Germline CDR1 LGHNA, CDR2 YNFKEQ. The CDR3: CASSQERWDSGSYEQYF. The CDR3 nucleotides are TGTGCCAGCAGCCAAGAAAGGTGGGACTCGGGCTCCTACGAGCAGTACTTC.